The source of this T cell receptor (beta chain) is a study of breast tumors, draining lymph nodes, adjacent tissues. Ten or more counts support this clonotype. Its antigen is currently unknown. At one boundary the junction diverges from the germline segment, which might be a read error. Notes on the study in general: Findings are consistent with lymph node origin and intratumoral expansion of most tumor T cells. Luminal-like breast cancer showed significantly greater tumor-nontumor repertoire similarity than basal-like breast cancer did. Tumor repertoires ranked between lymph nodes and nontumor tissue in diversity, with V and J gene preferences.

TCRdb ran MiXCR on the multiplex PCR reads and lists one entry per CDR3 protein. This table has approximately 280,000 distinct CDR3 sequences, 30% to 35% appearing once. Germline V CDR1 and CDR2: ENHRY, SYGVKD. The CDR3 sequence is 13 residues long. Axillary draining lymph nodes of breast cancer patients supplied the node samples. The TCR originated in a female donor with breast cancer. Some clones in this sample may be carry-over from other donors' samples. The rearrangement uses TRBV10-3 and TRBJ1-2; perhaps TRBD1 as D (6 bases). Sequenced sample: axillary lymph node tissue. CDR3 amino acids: CAISESIQGSRSF. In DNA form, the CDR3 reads TGTGCCATCAGTGAGTCGATACAGGGCTCCCGGTCTTTC.